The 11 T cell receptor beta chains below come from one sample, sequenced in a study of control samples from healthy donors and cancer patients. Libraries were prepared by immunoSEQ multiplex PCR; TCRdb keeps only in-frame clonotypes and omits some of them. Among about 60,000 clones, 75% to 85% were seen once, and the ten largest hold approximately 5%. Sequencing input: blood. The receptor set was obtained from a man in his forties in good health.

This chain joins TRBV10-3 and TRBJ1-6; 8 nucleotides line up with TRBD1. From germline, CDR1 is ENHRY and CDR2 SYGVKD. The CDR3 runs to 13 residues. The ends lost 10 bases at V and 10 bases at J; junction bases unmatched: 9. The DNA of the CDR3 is TGTGCCACATCACAGGGGGAACAATCACCCCTCCACTTT. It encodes CATSQGEQSPLHF.

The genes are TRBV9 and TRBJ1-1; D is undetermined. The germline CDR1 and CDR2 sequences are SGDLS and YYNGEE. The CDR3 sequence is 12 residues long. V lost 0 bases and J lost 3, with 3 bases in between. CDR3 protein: CASSVGDTEAFF. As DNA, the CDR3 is TGTGCCAGCAGCGTAGGGGACACTGAAGCTTTCTTT.

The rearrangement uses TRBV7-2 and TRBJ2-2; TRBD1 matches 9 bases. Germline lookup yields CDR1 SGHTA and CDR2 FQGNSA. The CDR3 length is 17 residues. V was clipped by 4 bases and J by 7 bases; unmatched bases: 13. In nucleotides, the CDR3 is TGTGCCAGCAGCTCACAAACAGGGGGCGATTTGTTCGGGGAGCTGTTTTTT. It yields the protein CASSSQTGGDLFGELFF.

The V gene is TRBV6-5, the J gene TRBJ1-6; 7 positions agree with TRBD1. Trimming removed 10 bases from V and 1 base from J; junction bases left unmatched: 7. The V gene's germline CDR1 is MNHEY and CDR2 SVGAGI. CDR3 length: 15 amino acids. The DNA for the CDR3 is TGTGCCACCCTGACAGGGAGGTCCTATAATTCACCCCTCCACTTT. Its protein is CATLTGRSYNSPLHF.

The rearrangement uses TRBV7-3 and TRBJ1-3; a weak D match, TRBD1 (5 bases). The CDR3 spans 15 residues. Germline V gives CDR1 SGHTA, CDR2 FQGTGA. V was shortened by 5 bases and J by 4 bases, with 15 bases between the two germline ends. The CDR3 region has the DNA TGTGCCAGCAGCCCGACGGGAGGGGACGGAAACACCATATATTTT. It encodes CASSPTGGDGNTIYF.

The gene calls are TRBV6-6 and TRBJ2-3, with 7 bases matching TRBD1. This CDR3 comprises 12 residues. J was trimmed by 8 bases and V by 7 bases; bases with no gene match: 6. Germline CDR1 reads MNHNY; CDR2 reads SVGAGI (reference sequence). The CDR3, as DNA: TGTGCCAGCAAACGACAGGGTAGTACGCAGTATTTT. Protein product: CASKRQGSTQYF.

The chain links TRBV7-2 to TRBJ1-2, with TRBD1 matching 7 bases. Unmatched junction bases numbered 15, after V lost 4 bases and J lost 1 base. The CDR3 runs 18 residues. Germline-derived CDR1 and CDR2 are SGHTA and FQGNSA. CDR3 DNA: TGTGCCAGCAGCTCCGGGGATTTGGACAGGATTATTAACTATGGCTACACCTTC. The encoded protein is CASSSGDLDRIINYGYTF. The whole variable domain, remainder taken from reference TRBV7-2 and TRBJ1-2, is GAGVSQSPSNKVTEKGKDVELRCDPISGHTALYWYRQSLGQGLEFLIYFQGNSAPDKSGLPSDRFSAERTGGSVSTLTIQRTQQEDSAVYLCASSSGDLDRIINYGYTFGSGTRLTVV.

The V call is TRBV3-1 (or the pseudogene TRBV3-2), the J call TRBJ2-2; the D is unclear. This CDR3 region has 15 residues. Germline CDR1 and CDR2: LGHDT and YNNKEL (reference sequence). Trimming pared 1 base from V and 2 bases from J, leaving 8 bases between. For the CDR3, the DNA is TGTGCCAGCAGCCAAGTTAACCTCAACACCGGGGAGCTGTTTTTT. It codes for CASSQVNLNTGELFF.

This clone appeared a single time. DNA for the CDR3: TGTGCCAGCAGATCTAGCGGTAGCTCCTACAATGAGCAGTTCTTC. It specifies CASRSSGSSYNEQFF. The chain joins TRBV6-5 to TRBJ2-1, with 7 bases aligning to TRBD2. The CDR3 contains 15 residues. The J segment lost 0 bases and the V segment lost 6 bases, leaving 5 bases of the junction unmatched. CDR1 MNHEY and CDR2 SVGAGI come from the germline V gene.

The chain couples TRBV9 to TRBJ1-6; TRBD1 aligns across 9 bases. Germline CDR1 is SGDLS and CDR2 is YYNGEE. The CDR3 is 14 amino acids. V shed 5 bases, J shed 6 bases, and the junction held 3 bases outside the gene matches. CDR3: CASRGQGANSPLHF. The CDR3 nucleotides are TGTGCCAGCAGGGGACAGGGAGCTAATTCACCCCTCCACTTT.

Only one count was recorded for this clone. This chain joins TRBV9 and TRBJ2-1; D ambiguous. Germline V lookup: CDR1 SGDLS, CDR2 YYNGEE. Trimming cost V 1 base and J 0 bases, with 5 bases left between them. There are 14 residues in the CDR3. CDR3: CASSVQPSYNEQFF. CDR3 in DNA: TGTGCCAGCAGCGTACAGCCCTCCTACAATGAGCAGTTCTTC.